The entry below gives a single T cell receptor beta chain sequence along with its context. The sample comes from a study of blood T cell repertoires in COVID-19. Background on the study: COVID-19 samples from acute and convalescent phases originated in the United States, Italy and Spain. Sources were T cells, B-cell-depleted T cells, or PBMCs; the material itself was cDNA or gDNA.

Produced via immunoSEQ multiplex PCR; TCRdb's table is partial and in-frame only. The table lists roughly 440,000 clones, approximately 88% of them singletons. The length of the CDR3 is 14 residues. Germline CDR1 SGHRS, CDR2 YFSETQ. V lost 0 bases, J lost 4 bases, and 9 bases lay in between. The rearrangement links TRBV5-1 to TRBJ2-3, with D possibly TRBD2 on 5 matching bases. The receptor's source is a woman between 50 and 59 years old with COVID-19, enrolled during active disease. The sequencing sample was made of peripheral blood. The CDR3 DNA reads TGCGCCAGCAGCTTGGAATTGGAGGCAGATACGCAGTATTTT. It specifies CASSLELEADTQYF.